The 20 T cell receptor beta chains below come from one sample, sequenced in a study of vaccination and CD4 T cells after COVID-19. Sequencing of cultured CD4+ T cell DNA used the Oncomine TCR Beta short-read assay. MiXCR, applied by TCRdb to the PCR reads, yields one record per CDR3 protein. The sample carries tens of thousands of distinct CDR3 sequences, approximately 56% recorded once. These receptors' targets are unknown. Treatment denoted: approximately nine-day PBMC culture with coronavirus spike peptide pools or control peptides (ViraFEST assay). Here the sequenced sample was CD4+ T cells from blood, cultured in vitro, taken after SARS-CoV-2 vaccination. The source of these receptors is a human donor who received a COVID-19 vaccine.

The chain is built from TRBV2 and TRBJ1-5; 9 nucleotides align to TRBD1. Trimming removed 0 bases from V and 11 bases from J; junction bases left unmatched: 5. CDR1 is SNHLY and CDR2 is FYNNEI in the germline V gene. The CDR3 extends over 14 amino acids. The CDR3 sequence is CASSEATGGISQHF. CDR3 sequence (DNA): TGTGCCAGCAGTGAAGCGACAGGGGGTATATCCCAGCATTTT.

The J gene is TRBJ1-5, the V gene TRBV6-1; no definite D call. The V end was cut by 6 bases, the J end by 5 bases, with 11 bases between. The CDR3 is 13 amino acids. From germline, CDR1 is MNHNS and CDR2 SASEGT. The CDR3: CASSLGWDQPQHF. DNA for the CDR3: TGTGCCAGCAGCCTGGGGTGGGATCAGCCCCAGCATTTT.

J is TRBJ2-3 and V is TRBV2, with D tentatively TRBD1 (5 bases). The germline gives CDR1 SNHLY, CDR2 FYNNEI. V was shortened by 4 bases and J by 1 base, with 9 bases between the two germline ends. CDR3 length: 14 amino acids. CDR3 loop: CASSVRARTDTQYF. CDR3 nucleotides: TGTGCCAGCAGTGTCAGGGCCCGCACAGATACGCAGTATTTT.

The V call is TRBV30, the J call TRBJ2-3; no reliable D call. Looked up from germline, CDR1 is GTSNPN and CDR2 is SVGIG (reference sequence). The CDR3 covers 15 residues. V lost 2 bases, J lost 2 bases, and 14 bases lay in between. CDR3 coding DNA: TGTGCCTGGAGTCCCCTGGGTAGCTACACAGATACGCAGTATTTT. Translating it yields CAWSPLGSYTDTQYF.

The chain uses TRBV2 and TRBJ1-1; no clear D. The germline V gene has CDR1 SNHLY and CDR2 FYNNEI. The CDR3 consists of 12 residues. V was pared by 6 bases and J by 1 base, with 6 bases between. As DNA, the CDR3 is TGTGCCAGCAGCCCAGGGAACACTGAAGCTTTCTTT. As protein: CASSPGNTEAFF.

The V and J genes are TRBV7-6 and TRBJ2-3; 16 bases line up with TRBD2. From germline, CDR1 is SGHVS and CDR2 FNYEAQ. Trimming removed 5 bases from V and 2 bases from J; junction bases left unmatched: 10. The CDR3 extends over 19 amino acids. CDR3 protein: CASSLGLAGGPPPTDTQYF. As DNA, the CDR3 is TGTGCCAGCAGCCTGGGACTAGCGGGGGGGCCCCCCCCCACAGATACGCAGTATTTT.

The J gene is TRBJ1-1, the V gene TRBV24-1, with D perhaps TRBD1 (6 bases). Germline CDR1 and CDR2: KGHDR and SFDVKD. The CDR3 sequence is 15 residues long. Trimming left V 7 bases short and J 1 base short, with 15 bases between. In nucleotides, the CDR3 is TGTGCCACCAGGGCTGGGGGGGCGGGGAACACTGAAGCTTTCTTT. It translates to CATRAGGAGNTEAFF.

The chain has TRBV2 and TRBJ2-3, with D possibly TRBD1 on 6 matching bases. This CDR3 comprises 18 residues. Germline V gene sequence: CDR1 SNHLY, CDR2 FYNNEI. V shed 5 bases and J shed 0 bases, with 21 bases lying between them. For the CDR3, the DNA is TGTGCCAGCAGTTTAACCCCGGGACAAATTTCTAGCACAGATACGCAGTATTTT. Amino acids: CASSLTPGQISSTDTQYF.

The rearrangement uses TRBV2 and TRBJ2-7; TRBD1 agrees at 8 bases. In germline, CDR1 is SNHLY, CDR2 FYNNEI. The CDR3 is 14 amino acids. The V gene end was trimmed by 6 bases and the J gene end by 4 bases; junction bases not matched to a gene: 8. In nucleotides, the CDR3 is TGTGCCAGCAGGGACGGGCAGGGGGCTTACGAGCAGTACTTC. Translated: CASRDGQGAYEQYF.

This clonotype was detected once. The chain combines TRBV6-1 with TRBJ1-1; 7 positions match TRBD1. This CDR3 is built from 14 residues. V gave up 5 bases and J gave up 5 bases; unmatched junction bases: 8. Germline loops: CDR1 MNHNS, CDR2 SASEGT. The DNA for the CDR3 is TGTGCCAGCAGTCTACGACAGGGCTGGACTGAAGCTTTCTTT. This translates into CASSLRQGWTEAFF.

J is TRBJ2-7 and V is TRBV10-1, with D possibly matching TRBD1 (6 bases). This CDR3 contains 13 residues. Germline lookup yields CDR1 WNHNN and CDR2 SYGVQD (reference sequence). V dropped 5 bases and J dropped 6 bases, with 14 bases sitting between them. CDR3 sequence reads: CASSFTGFGEQYF. Written as DNA, the CDR3 is TGCGCCAGCAGTTTTACAGGGTTCGGCGAGCAGTACTTC.

This rearrangement joins TRBV30 to TRBJ1-5; 11 nucleotides agree with TRBD1. The CDR3 length is 16 residues. V lost 2 bases, J lost 3 bases, and 6 bases stayed unmatched. Germline V CDR1 and CDR2: GTSNPN, SVGIG (reference sequence). CDR3 nucleotides: TGTGCCTGGAGTACCCGGACAGGGGGCAACAATCAGCCCCAGCATTTT. Its translation is CAWSTRTGGNNQPQHF.

The J gene is TRBJ1-1, the V gene TRBV3-1, with D perhaps matching TRBD1 (5 bases). V lost 2 bases and J 1 base, leaving 11 bases between the germline ends. The CDR3 runs to 15 residues. The germline V gene encodes CDR1 LGHDT and CDR2 YNNKEL (reference sequence). In DNA, the CDR3 is TGTGCCAGCAGCCAAAATATCGGGGGGAACACTGAAGCTTTCTTT. Its protein is CASSQNIGGNTEAFF.

This clonotype was detected only a few times. This chain uses TRBV7-2 with TRBJ1-2; maybe TRBD1 (5 bases). The germline gives CDR1 SGHTA, CDR2 FQGNSA. CDR3 length: 16 amino acids. V gave up 1 base and J gave up 4 bases, with 16 bases separating them. The CDR3 region is CASSLGLRGLAYGYTF. In DNA form, the CDR3 reads TGTGCCAGCAGCTTAGGGCTTCGGGGGTTGGCCTATGGCTACACCTTC.

V gene TRBV24-1 combines with J gene TRBJ2-3, with D maybe TRBD1 (7 bases). This CDR3 is 17 amino acids long. Trimming took 4 bases from V and 0 from J, leaving 16 bases between them. CDR1 and CDR2 from the germline V gene are KGHDR and SFDVKD. The CDR3 sequence is CATSDPPSGGSTDTQYF. In DNA form, the CDR3 reads TGTGCCACCAGTGACCCTCCCTCAGGGGGGAGCACAGATACGCAGTATTTT.

This clonotype came up once. CDR3 coding DNA: TGCGCCAGCAGCCAAGGCGTCAGGAACACCGGGGAGCTGTTTTTT. Translating it yields CASSQGVRNTGELFF. The chain employs TRBV4-1 and TRBJ2-2; no definite D call. The V and J ends lost 1 base and 1 base respectively, with 7 bases between them. The CDR3 runs 15 residues. In germline, CDR1 is MGHRA, CDR2 YSYEKL.

This chain connects TRBV7-9 to TRBJ2-2, with 7 nucleotides matching TRBD1. V gave up 5 bases and J gave up 4 bases; unmatched junction bases: 7. The CDR3 is 15 amino acids. Germline CDR1 and CDR2: SEHNR and FQNEAQ (reference sequence). Here the CDR3 reads CASSLDRVGTGELFF. The CDR3 nucleotides read TGTGCCAGCAGCCTCGACAGGGTGGGCACCGGGGAGCTGTTTTTT.

This chain links TRBV7-9 with TRBJ1-3; D remains unclear. V lost 6 bases and J lost 1, with 10 bases in between. The CDR3 sequence is 14 residues long. Looked up from germline, CDR1 is SEHNR and CDR2 is FQNEAQ (reference sequence). The CDR3 coding sequence is TGTGCCAGCAGGCCCCTGGAGTCTGGAAACACCATATATTTT. Protein: CASRPLESGNTIYF.

The chain carries TRBV11-1 and TRBJ2-3; D is possibly TRBD2 (7 bases). V was shortened by 3 bases and J by 5 bases, with 12 bases between the two germline ends. The CDR3 is made up of 14 amino acids. Looked up from germline, CDR1 is SGHAT and CDR2 is FQDESV (reference sequence). CDR3 coding DNA: TGTGCCAGCAGCTTGGGGGGGCCGGTAGATACGCAGTATTTT. This translates into CASSLGGPVDTQYF.

V gene TRBV12-3 or TRBV12-4 combines with J gene TRBJ1-2; D possibly corresponds to TRBD1 (6 bases). V lost 6 bases and J lost 0, with 11 bases in between. The CDR3 is 14 amino acids. In DNA form, the CDR3 reads TGTGCCAGCAGCCACAGGGCCCCTAACTATGGCTACACCTTC. Translated, it gives CASSHRAPNYGYTF.